The 8 T cell receptor beta chains below were found in one sample sequenced in a study of OX40 agonist ivuxolimab in advanced cancers. Produced via immunoSEQ multiplex PCR; TCRdb's table is partial and in-frame only. This table has 80,000 or so clones, approximately 85% appearing once. The sample here was CD4+ or CD8+ T cells sorted from blood, taken in a trial of the OX40 agonist ivuxolimab. All receptors derive from an adult with an advanced solid tumor such as melanoma, head and neck, liver or kidney cancer.

This sequence joins TRBV5-5 and TRBJ1-6; 7 bases map to TRBD1. There are 16 residues in the CDR3. Germline loops: CDR1 SGHKS, CDR2 YYEKEE (reference sequence). The V gene end was trimmed by 6 bases and the J gene end by 6 bases; junction bases not matched to a gene: 12. The CDR3 DNA reads TGTGCCAGCAACCAACAGGGGCATCCGGTTAATTCACCCCTCCACTTT. The encoded protein is CASNQQGHPVNSPLHF.

V gene TRBV11-1 combines with J gene TRBJ2-2; TRBD1 matches at 7 bases. Germline trimming cut 5 bases from V and 4 bases from J; bases unmatched to any gene: 10. This CDR3 is 16 amino acids long. Looked up from germline, CDR1 is SGHAT and CDR2 is FQDESV (reference sequence). The CDR3 is CASSPARGGGTGELFF. As DNA, the CDR3 is TGTGCCAGCAGCCCGGCTAGAGGGGGCGGCACCGGGGAGCTGTTTTTT. The full variable domain, with the rest looked up from reference TRBV11-1 and TRBJ2-2, is EAEVAQSPRYKITEKSQAVAFWCDPISGHATLYWYRQILGQGPELLVQFQDESVVDDSQLPKDRFSAERLKGVDSTLKIQPAELGDSAMYLCASSPARGGGTGELFFGEGSRLTVL.

The J gene is TRBJ1-5, the V gene TRBV6-6; a weak D match, TRBD1 (6 bases). V was clipped by 2 bases and J by 1 base, with 6 bases between them. From germline, CDR1 is MNHNY and CDR2 SVGAGI (reference sequence). CDR3 size: 14 residues. CDR3 amino acids: CASSYGQSNQPQHF. The CDR3 DNA sequence: TGTGCCAGCAGTTACGGACAGAGCAATCAGCCCCAGCATTTT.

The V and J genes are TRBV18 and TRBJ1-1; 7 bases are a match to TRBD1. V gave up 2 bases and J gave up 3 bases; unmatched junction bases: 15. Germline V lookup: CDR1 KGHSH, CDR2 LQKENI. The CDR3 totals 18 residues. The DNA of the CDR3 is TGTGCCAGCTCACCAAATATAATTTCCGGGACAGATCACACTGAAGCTTTCTTT. This codes for CASSPNIISGTDHTEAFF.

DNA for the CDR3: TGTGCCAGCAGTTACCATCCCCGCGGAGGGGCGGCTGAAGCTTTCTTT. Translated, it gives CASSYHPRGGAAEAFF. V is TRBV6-5 and J is TRBJ1-1; possibly TRBD1 for D (5 bases). Germline loops: CDR1 MNHEY, CDR2 SVGAGI. The CDR3 is 16 residues long. V lost 2 bases and J lost 6, with 19 bases in between.

This clone was picked up a small number of times. This rearrangement joins TRBV6-1 to TRBJ1-1, with a tentative D call TRBD1 (5 bases). Deletions cut 6 bases from V and 4 bases from J, with 12 bases between. Germline CDR1 is MNHNS and CDR2 is SASEGT. The CDR3 runs 13 residues. The chain's CDR3 is CASRMGGGTEAFF. The CDR3 nucleotides are TGTGCCAGCAGGATGGGGGGTGGCACTGAAGCTTTCTTT.

The chain has TRBV30 and TRBJ2-5; TRBD2 agrees at 13 bases. The germline CDR1 and CDR2 sequences are GTSNPN and SVGIG (reference sequence). This CDR3 is 15 amino acids long. The V segment lost 3 bases and the J segment 4 bases; nucleotides outside the gene matches: 5. This CDR3 reads CAWRRTSGGGETQYF. The CDR3 region has the DNA TGTGCCTGGAGAAGGACTAGCGGGGGCGGAGAGACCCAGTACTTC.

The chain employs TRBV25-1 and TRBJ2-7; D gene unclear. The V gene's germline CDR1 is MGHDK and CDR2 SYGVNS. The CDR3 sequence is 15 residues long. Trimming stripped 1 base from V and 2 bases from J, with 12 bases between. CDR3 amino acids: CASSEFPSGTYEQYF. The DNA for the CDR3 is TGTGCCAGCAGTGAATTTCCGTCGGGCACCTACGAGCAGTACTTC.